A selection of T cell receptor beta chains follows, all from one sample in a study of identical twins. TCRdb used MiXCR to reprocess the 5' RACE reads, holding one entry per CDR3 protein. The sample has fewer than 650,000 distinct CDR3 sequences, roughly 7.2% seen once. The same specimen was also included in a second study, on yellow fever vaccine responses in identical twins.

Sequencing was done on a sample of PBMCs. The receptors here all came from a woman aged 18-35 years in good health. The CDR3 runs from the conserved cysteine through the conserved F or W. The D gene is left open where the match is weak. Only part of the rows carry a size: once, few, many, or a class if the clone is expanded.

D gene	clone size	J gene	V gene	CDR3 protein	CDR3 DNA
NA	many	TRBJ1-6	TRBV28	CASSLPSNNSPLHF	TGTGCCAGCAGTTTACCCAGCAATAATTCACCCCTCCACTTT
TRBD1	many	TRBJ1-5	TRBV12-3/TRBV12-4	CASSPTGGGGQPQHF	TGTGCCAGCAGTCCTACAGGGGGCGGGGGTCAGCCCCAGCATTTT
NA	NA	TRBJ2-5	TRBV20-1	CSPRQSQETQYF	TGCAGCCCCCGACAGAGCCAAGAGACCCAGTACTTC
TRBD2	few	TRBJ2-6	TRBV20-1	CSAISGGGGGANVLTF	TGCAGTGCTATTAGCGGGGGGGGTGGTGGGGCCAACGTCCTGACTTTC
NA	few	TRBJ2-3	TRBV12-3/TRBV12-4	CASSPGPLSADTQYF	TGTGCCAGCAGCCCTGGACCGCTGAGCGCAGATACGCAGTATTTT
TRBD2	NA	TRBJ2-5	TRBV9	CASSSRGGGETQYF	TGTGCCAGCAGCTCTCGCGGGGGGGGAGAGACCCAGTACTTC
NA	few	TRBJ2-2	TRBV10-3	CAISYRTDTGELFF	TGTGCCATCAGTTACCGGACCGACACCGGGGAGCTGTTTTTT
NA	many	TRBJ1-4	TRBV10-3	CAISESGDRRDEKLFF	TGTGCCATCAGTGAGTCAGGAGACAGAAGGGATGAAAAACTGTTTTTT
NA	few	TRBJ1-4	TRBV11-2	CASSTHSETNEKLFF	TGTGCCAGCAGCACCCACAGCGAAACTAATGAAAAACTGTTTTTT
NA	NA	TRBJ1-4	TRBV7-9	CASSFMSRDRFEEKLFF	TGTGCCAGCAGCTTTATGTCCAGGGACCGTTTCGAGGAAAAACTGTTTTTT
TRBD2	NA	TRBJ2-3	TRBV6-5	CASSYSSTSGDTDTQYF	TGTGCCAGCAGTTACTCTTCTACTAGCGGGGATACAGATACGCAGTATTTT
TRBD1	many	TRBJ1-2	TRBV6-1	CASSGRQGQQPGYTF	TGTGCCAGCAGTGGCCGACAGGGTCAGCAACCGGGCTACACCTTC
NA	many	TRBJ1-6	TRBV2	CASSGRGGDSPLHF	TGTGCCAGCAGTGGGAGAGGAGGGGATTCACCCCTCCACTTT
TRBD1	NA	TRBJ2-7	TRBV6-5	CASSYSTQGIHKQYF	TGTGCCAGCAGTTACTCGACACAGGGGATCCACAAGCAGTACTTC
NA	NA	TRBJ2-3	TRBV11-2	CATQGRADTQYF	TGTGCCACCCAGGGAAGGGCAGATACGCAGTATTTT
NA	NA	TRBJ2-7	TRBV5-1	CASSLRSPYEQYF	TGCGCCAGCAGCCTAAGGTCCCCCTACGAGCAGTACTTC
TRBD2	NA	TRBJ2-3	TRBV5-1	CASSTSGRGADTQYF	TGCGCCAGCAGCACTAGCGGGAGAGGGGCAGATACGCAGTATTTT
NA	many	TRBJ2-7	TRBV12-3/TRBV12-4	CASSRTGKSSYEQYF	TGTGCCAGCAGCCGCACAGGAAAGAGCTCCTACGAGCAGTACTTC
NA	once	TRBJ1-2	TRBV6-1	CASSKVGGDYGYTF	TGTGCCAGCAGTAAGGTGGGCGGGGACTATGGCTACACCTTC
TRBD1	NA	TRBJ2-1	TRBV10-3	CAIGQGEYNEQFF	TGTGCCATCGGACAGGGGGAGTACAATGAGCAGTTCTTC
NA	many	TRBJ2-5	TRBV24-1	CATSDYRDTETQYF	TGTGCCACCAGCGATTACCGGGACACGGAGACCCAGTACTTC
NA	many	TRBJ2-3	TRBV20-1	CSARGRDTDTQYF	TGCAGTGCTAGAGGCCGGGATACAGATACGCAGTATTTT
NA	many	TRBJ2-7	TRBV12-3/TRBV12-4	CASSFGTGEQYF	TGTGCCAGCAGTTTCGGTACGGGGGAGCAGTACTTC
TRBD1	many	TRBJ1-6	TRBV7-9	CASTLGDRVNSPLHF	TGTGCCAGCACCTTAGGGGACAGGGTTAATTCACCCCTCCACTTT
NA	NA	TRBJ2-1	TRBV13	CASSLVGRRPRDTRNNEQFF	TGTGCCAGCAGCTTAGTAGGTCGCCGACCACGGGACACAAGAAACAATGAGCAGTTCTTC
TRBD1	many	TRBJ1-5	TRBV12-3/TRBV12-4	CASRKQGGGNQPQHF	TGTGCCAGCAGAAAACAGGGGGGAGGCAATCAGCCCCAGCATTTT
NA	many	TRBJ2-2	TRBV9	CASSSTGLNTGELFF	TGTGCCAGCAGCTCCACAGGGCTTAACACCGGGGAGCTGTTTTTT